This T cell receptor (beta chain) came from a study of cytomegalovirus exposure and HLA in healthy donors. CDR1 and CDR2 (germline): KGHSH, LQKENI. V lost 3 bases and J lost 8, with 13 bases in between. The length of the CDR3 is 13 residues. This clone has a handful of counts. The antigen remains undetermined. PCR was performed using 60 Vbeta and 13 Jbeta primers. Measured with immunoSEQ multiplex PCR; TCRdb has only the in-frame clones, and not every one. The table has about 130,000 clones, about two thirds seen once; the top ten hold around 4%. Notes on the study in general: There were several of the most significant clusters that appeared linked to common viral pathogens in a later analysis. The authors listed around 150 TCR beta chains as cytomegalovirus-associated. 87-base-pair reads could not separate some V segments, including TRBV6-2 and TRBV6-3.

The origin of this receptor is a man aged 25 to 40 in good health and CMV-seronegative. The sample was PBMCs. The gene calls are TRBV18 and TRBJ1-2; unclear D gene. The CDR3 sequence: CASSPSDTRGYTF. CDR3 coding DNA: TGTGCCAGCTCACCTTCAGATACCAGGGGCTACACCTTC.